These 19 T cell receptor beta chains were all obtained from the same sample, sequenced in a study of cytomegalovirus exposure and HLA in healthy donors. PCR amplification relied on 60 Vbeta primers (plus 13 Jbeta primers). Sequencing used immunoSEQ multiplex PCR; TCRdb keeps in-frame clones, though not all of them. The sample records roughly 120,000 clones, 75% to 85% being singletons. The sample comprised PBMCs. All receptors derive from a man in his forties or fifties in good health and CMV-seronegative.

The chain combines TRBV7-9 with TRBJ2-5, with 10 bases aligning to TRBD1. The germline gives CDR1 SEHNR, CDR2 FQNEAQ (reference sequence). The J segment lost 2 bases and the V segment lost 5 bases, leaving 2 bases of the junction unmatched. This CDR3 region has 14 residues. CDR3 DNA: TGTGCCAGCAGCCGGACAGGGGGGCAAGAGACCCAGTACTTC. It is translated as CASSRTGGQETQYF.

The chain couples TRBV6-6 to TRBJ2-1, with D possibly TRBD2 on 5 matching bases. The CDR3 has 14 residues. CDR1 MNHNY and CDR2 SVGAGI come from the germline V gene (reference sequence). V was trimmed by 6 bases and J by 6 bases, leaving 15 bases between them. The CDR3 coding sequence is TGTGCCAGCAGCCGCACTAGTTCCGGCAATGAGCAGTTCTTC. Its translation is CASSRTSSGNEQFF.

The chain combines TRBV6-5 with TRBJ2-5; D is perhaps TRBD2 (5 bases). From germline, CDR1 is MNHEY and CDR2 SVGAGI. This CDR3 is 14 amino acids long. V was shortened by 10 bases and J by 3 bases, with 18 bases between the two germline ends. CDR3 loop: CATLSPDSKETQYF. DNA for the CDR3: TGTGCCACCTTGAGTCCGGACTCAAAAGAGACCCAGTACTTC.

V gene TRBV6-1 combines with J gene TRBJ2-5; D perhaps matches TRBD2 (5 bases). This CDR3 has 14 amino acids. Germline CDR1 MNHNS, CDR2 SASEGT. V was clipped by 5 bases and J by 5 bases, with 15 bases between them. CDR3 DNA: TGTGCCAGCAGTCCTACCGGGGTGAGGGAGACCCAGTACTTC. Its translation: CASSPTGVRETQYF.

This clone was seen only once. The chain couples TRBV19 to TRBJ1-2, with 9 bases matching TRBD1. From germline, CDR1 is LNHDA and CDR2 SQIVND (reference sequence). The CDR3 is 13 residues long. After removal of 7 bases from V and 6 bases from J, the junction contained 6 bases not matched to a gene. CDR3 protein: CASNPQGADGYTF. CDR3 in DNA: TGTGCCAGTAATCCACAGGGGGCTGATGGCTACACCTTC.

J is TRBJ2-7 and V is TRBV4-2; 10 nucleotides agree with TRBD2. Germline CDR1 LGHNA, CDR2 YNFKEQ. The CDR3 length is 16 residues. V shed 1 base, J shed 2 bases, and the junction held 5 bases outside the gene matches. CDR3 coding DNA: TGTGCCAGCAGCCAAGCGACTAGCGGGCCGGCCTACGAGCAGTACTTC. This translates into CASSQATSGPAYEQYF.

In regard to this clone: At one end the junction does not follow the germline gene, possibly because of a read error. This chain uses TRBV7-9 with TRBJ1-1, with 11 bases matching TRBD1. The CDR3 extends over 16 amino acids. From germline, CDR1 is SEHNR and CDR2 FQNEAQ (reference sequence). For the CDR3, the DNA is TGTTCCAGCAGCTCCCGGGACAGGGGGTTCATTACTGAAGCTTTCTTT. Translated: CSSSSRDRGFITEAFF.

The gene calls are TRBV4-1 and TRBJ2-3, with D perhaps TRBD1 (5 bases). The CDR3 sequence is 14 residues long. CDR1 and CDR2 (germline): MGHRA, YSYEKL. V lost 5 bases, J lost 6 bases, and 15 bases lay in between. This chain's CDR3 is CASSEIGELDTQYF. The CDR3 coding sequence is TGCGCCAGCAGCGAGATAGGGGAACTGGATACGCAGTATTTT.

The CDR3 is CSVEERTGDTIYF. The CDR3 nucleotides read TGCAGCGTTGAAGAACGGACGGGGGACACCATATATTTT. This chain links TRBV29-1 with TRBJ1-3, with D possibly being TRBD1 (5 bases). V gave up 0 bases and J gave up 8 bases, with 11 bases separating them. The germline gives CDR1 SQVTM, CDR2 ANQGSEA. CDR3 length: 13 amino acids.

The gene calls are TRBV5-6 and TRBJ2-1; possibly TRBD1 for D (6 bases). The germline CDR1 and CDR2 sequences are SGHDT and YYEEEE. V was trimmed by 5 bases and J by 1 base, leaving 16 bases between them. The CDR3 is made up of 16 amino acids. The CDR3 DNA sequence: TGTGCCAGCAGGCACAGGGAAGTTGCATCCTACAATGAGCAGTTCTTC. It translates to CASRHREVASYNEQFF.

The chain carries TRBV5-1 and TRBJ2-3, with a possible D match to TRBD1 (6 bases). CDR3 length: 14 residues. Trimming took 2 bases from V and 4 from J, leaving 11 bases between them. Germline V lookup: CDR1 SGHRS, CDR2 YFSETQ. CDR3 coding DNA: TGCGCCAGCAGCTTCGCAGGGGATCCAGATACGCAGTATTTT. The encoded protein is CASSFAGDPDTQYF.

This chain connects TRBV6-1 to TRBJ2-6; TRBD1 might be the D (6 bases). CDR3 length: 16 residues. The germline V gene encodes CDR1 MNHNS and CDR2 SASEGT. Trimming shortened V by 3 bases and J by 2 bases, and 11 bases separated the two germline ends. CDR3 protein: CASSEWGPTGANVLTF. The CDR3 DNA sequence: TGTGCCAGCAGTGAGTGGGGGCCGACTGGGGCCAACGTCCTGACTTTC.

The chain has TRBV30 and TRBJ1-5; D possibly corresponds to TRBD1 (6 bases). The V gene lost 5 bases and the J gene lost 9 bases, with 26 bases spanning the gap. CDR1 is GTSNPN and CDR2 is SVGIG in the germline V gene (reference sequence). The length of the CDR3 is 16 residues. The chain's CDR3 is CAWGPTTGSIIWPQHF. In DNA form, the CDR3 reads TGTGCCTGGGGTCCGACGACAGGATCAATCATTTGGCCCCAGCATTTT.

The genes are TRBV7-6 and TRBJ2-1; possibly TRBD1 for D (5 bases). This CDR3 spans 12 amino acids. Trimming removed 4 bases from V and 6 bases from J, with 7 bases in between. Germline CDR1 and CDR2: SGHVS and FNYEAQ. The DNA of the CDR3 is TGTGCCAGCAGCTCAGACAGCAATGAGCAGTTCTTC. Translated, it gives CASSSDSNEQFF.

This clone was found a few times. The chain carries TRBV28 and TRBJ1-3; 11 bases fit TRBD1. Losses at the gene ends were 5 bases for V and 8 bases for J; bases not matched to a gene: 8. CDR1 is MDHEN, CDR2 SYDVKM, per germline. The CDR3 runs 15 residues. The CDR3 spells CASSRGQGAGYTIYF. For the CDR3, the DNA is TGTGCCAGCAGTCGTGGACAGGGGGCTGGGTACACCATATATTTT. Complete variable domain (other parts from reference TRBV28 and TRBJ1-3): DVKVTQSSRYLVKRTGEKVFLECVQDMDHENMFWYRQDPGLGLRLIYFSYDVKMKEKGDIPEGYSVSREKKERFSLILESASTNQTSMYLCASSRGQGAGYTIYFGEGSWLTVV.

V gene TRBV19 combines with J gene TRBJ1-3, with unresolved D. From germline, CDR1 is LNHDA and CDR2 SQIVND (reference sequence). CDR3 size: 15 residues. Trimming removed 5 bases from V and 1 base from J, with 12 bases in between. CDR3 sequence: CASSPQRQSGNTIYF. The CDR3 region has the DNA TGTGCCAGTAGTCCCCAAAGACAATCTGGAAACACCATATATTTT.

This clone was seen just once. J is TRBJ1-2 and V is TRBV6-5, with D possibly being TRBD1 (5 bases). Trimming took 4 bases from V and 0 from J, leaving 15 bases between them. The germline V gene encodes CDR1 MNHEY and CDR2 SVGAGI. This CDR3 has 16 amino acids. CDR3 bases: TGTGCCAGCAGTTCGCATGGGGCAGGGACTAACTATGGCTACACCTTC. Residues: CASSSHGAGTNYGYTF.

The rearrangement uses TRBV6-1 and TRBJ1-2, with D unresolved. This CDR3 comprises 12 residues. Trimming left V 6 bases short and J 7 bases short, with 12 bases between. CDR1 MNHNS and CDR2 SASEGT come from the germline V gene. The CDR3 region has the DNA TGTGCCAGCAGAGCACAAGAGGGTGGCTACACCTTC. Translated, it gives CASRAQEGGYTF.

The V and J genes are TRBV7-2 and TRBJ2-1, with D possibly matching TRBD2 (6 bases). Trimming pared 1 base from V and 0 bases from J, leaving 7 bases between. CDR3 size: 15 residues. CDR1 and CDR2 (germline): SGHTA, FQGNSA. The CDR3 DNA follows: TGTGCCAGCAGCTTAGACGGGAGCTCCTACAATGAGCAGTTCTTC. Protein product: CASSLDGSSYNEQFF.